This T cell receptor beta chain was retrieved from a study of OX40 agonist ivuxolimab in advanced cancers. Study at large: A mean age of 60 years, range about 20 to 85, was recorded, and approximately 85% were male.

Exclusion applied to patients with autoimmune disease history or systemic immunosuppression. Broader study findings: On average, CD8+ T cells showed a greater number of expanded clones than CD4+.

Germline CDR1 reads SGHTA; CDR2 reads FQGNSA. The CDR3 loop spans 15 amino acids. Concerning this clone: The target antigen is unknown.

Only in-frame clones appear in the TCRdb table, and some are missing; sequencing was by immunoSEQ multiplex PCR. The data show 66,000 or so clones, 87% seen once. The sequence was collected from an adult with an advanced solid tumor such as melanoma, head and neck, liver or kidney cancer. The specimen comprised CD4+ or CD8+ T cells sorted from blood, sampled in a trial of the OX40 agonist ivuxolimab. This chain connects TRBV7-2 to TRBJ2-5, with D tentatively TRBD1 (6 bases). Matching the DNA end better, TRBJ2-7 makes the J call doubtful. This CDR3 reads CASRRTGQGPYEQYF. The CDR3 DNA reads as TGTGCCAGCAGAAGAACCGGGCAGGGGCCCTACGAGCAGTACTTC.